The rows below give T cell receptor beta chains drawn from one sample of a study of OX40 agonist ivuxolimab in advanced cancers. Data came from immunoSEQ multiplex PCR; TCRdb stores just in-frame clones and leaves some out. Counted here are 55,000 to 80,000 clones, approximately 88% occurring once; the ten biggest clones make up roughly 7.9%. Sequencing was performed on CD4+ or CD8+ T cells sorted from blood, taken in a trial of the OX40 agonist ivuxolimab. Receptors were obtained from an adult with an advanced solid tumor such as melanoma, head and neck, liver or kidney cancer. Each CDR3 is given with its conserved first and last residue. The order of the fields is CDR3 length, clone size, J gene, D gene, V gene, CDR3 protein, CDR3 DNA. The D gene is left open where the match is weak. Size values are once, few and many counts, or a class for expanded clones, and some rows have none.

CDR3 length: 13; clone size: NA; J gene: TRBJ2-1; D gene: NA; V gene: TRBV19; CDR3 protein: CASSTTGFNEQFF; CDR3 DNA: TGTGCCAGTAGTACAACAGGGTTCAATGAGCAGTTCTTC
CDR3 length: 16; clone size: NA; J gene: TRBJ2-2; D gene: NA; V gene: TRBV5-4; CDR3 protein: CASSLGVGGTTGELFF; CDR3 DNA: TGTGCCAGCAGCTTGGGCGTTGGGGGAACGACCGGGGAGCTGTTTTTT
CDR3 length: 13; clone size: NA; J gene: TRBJ1-5; D gene: NA; V gene: TRBV15; CDR3 protein: CATSKGWGQPQHF; CDR3 DNA: TGTGCCACCAGCAAAGGGTGGGGTCAGCCCCAGCATTTT
CDR3 length: 16; clone size: NA; J gene: TRBJ1-5; D gene: TRBD1; V gene: TRBV28; CDR3 protein: CASSPGGRDSNQPQHF; CDR3 DNA: TGTGCCAGCAGTCCAGGGGGCAGGGATAGCAATCAGCCCCAGCATTTT
CDR3 length: 13; clone size: NA; J gene: TRBJ2-1; D gene: NA; V gene: TRBV10-3; CDR3 protein: CAISDPGYNEQFF; CDR3 DNA: TGTGCCATCAGTGATCCAGGCTACAATGAGCAGTTCTTC
CDR3 length: 16; clone size: NA; J gene: TRBJ1-1; D gene: NA; V gene: TRBV7-2; CDR3 protein: CASSLGGGVIGTEAFF; CDR3 DNA: TGTGCCAGCAGCTTAGGAGGGGGGGTAATTGGTACTGAAGCTTTCTTT
CDR3 length: 15; clone size: NA; J gene: TRBJ2-3; D gene: NA; V gene: TRBV7-2; CDR3 protein: CASSLGGKVTDTQYF; CDR3 DNA: TGTGCCAGCAGCTTAGGGGGAAAGGTGACAGATACGCAGTATTTT
CDR3 length: 14; clone size: NA; J gene: TRBJ1-2; D gene: TRBD1; V gene: TRBV10-3; CDR3 protein: CAISRTGGDRGYTF; CDR3 DNA: TGTGCCATCAGCCGGACAGGGGGGGATAGAGGCTACACCTTC
CDR3 length: 13; clone size: NA; J gene: TRBJ2-5; D gene: NA; V gene: TRBV7-2; CDR3 protein: CASSSPTGETQYF; CDR3 DNA: TGTGCCAGCAGCTCCCCGACAGGAGAGACCCAGTACTTC
CDR3 length: 14; clone size: NA; J gene: TRBJ1-1; D gene: NA; V gene: TRBV5-1; CDR3 protein: CASSSDGWWGGAFF; CDR3 DNA: TGCGCCAGCAGCTCGGACGGCTGGTGGGGGGGAGCTTTCTTT
CDR3 length: 18; clone size: NA; J gene: TRBJ2-2; D gene: TRBD2; V gene: TRBV7-2; CDR3 protein: CASSLASVAGGKTGELFF; CDR3 DNA: TGTGCCAGCAGCTTAGCGTCGGTAGCGGGAGGTAAAACCGGGGAGCTGTTTTTT
CDR3 length: 14; clone size: NA; J gene: TRBJ2-7; D gene: NA; V gene: TRBV2; CDR3 protein: CASSASQVSYEQYF; CDR3 DNA: TGTGCCAGCAGTGCCAGTCAGGTCTCCTACGAGCAGTACTTC
CDR3 length: 15; clone size: many; J gene: TRBJ1-2; D gene: NA; V gene: TRBV5-4; CDR3 protein: CASSLDLGTNYGYTF; CDR3 DNA: TGTGCCAGCAGCTTGGACCTCGGTACCAACTATGGCTACACCTTC
CDR3 length: 15; clone size: NA; J gene: TRBJ2-7; D gene: NA; V gene: TRBV7-9; CDR3 protein: CASSQTEQPTYEQYF; CDR3 DNA: TGTGCCAGCAGCCAGACAGAACAGCCGACCTACGAGCAGTACTTC
CDR3 length: 15; clone size: NA; J gene: TRBJ2-7; D gene: NA; V gene: TRBV6-1; CDR3 protein: CASSEAVGPLYEQYF; CDR3 DNA: TGTGCCAGCAGTGAAGCGGTGGGGCCCCTGTACGAGCAGTACTTC
CDR3 length: 14; clone size: NA; J gene: TRBJ1-2; D gene: NA; V gene: TRBV4-3; CDR3 protein: CASSQDSEIYGYTF; CDR3 DNA: TGCGCCAGCAGCCAAGATTCGGAGATCTATGGCTACACCTTC
CDR3 length: 12; clone size: NA; J gene: TRBJ2-7; D gene: NA; V gene: TRBV7-9; CDR3 protein: CASGQGPYEQYF; CDR3 DNA: TGTGCCAGCGGTCAGGGGCCCTACGAGCAGTACTTC
CDR3 length: 16; clone size: NA; J gene: TRBJ2-1; D gene: NA; V gene: TRBV29-1; CDR3 protein: CSVDSGKGRSYNEQFF; CDR3 DNA: TGCAGCGTTGATAGTGGGAAGGGGAGATCCTACAATGAGCAGTTCTTC
CDR3 length: 14; clone size: NA; J gene: TRBJ1-1; D gene: TRBD1; V gene: TRBV19; CDR3 protein: CASIRTGRNTEAFF; CDR3 DNA: TGTGCCAGCATTCGGACAGGGAGGAACACTGAAGCTTTCTTT
CDR3 length: 15; clone size: NA; J gene: TRBJ1-5; D gene: TRBD1; V gene: TRBV4-1; CDR3 protein: CASSQGQGANQPQHF; CDR3 DNA: TGCGCCAGCAGCCAAGGACAGGGGGCGAATCAGCCCCAGCATTTT
CDR3 length: 17; clone size: NA; J gene: TRBJ1-2; D gene: NA; V gene: TRBV7-2; CDR3 protein: CASTEGTWPGAGYGYTF; CDR3 DNA: TGTGCCAGCACCGAGGGAACTTGGCCAGGGGCAGGTTATGGCTACACCTTC
CDR3 length: 15; clone size: NA; J gene: TRBJ2-2; D gene: NA; V gene: TRBV19; CDR3 protein: CASSIEGRYTGELFF; CDR3 DNA: TGTGCCAGTAGTATAGAGGGCCGATACACCGGGGAGCTGTTTTTT
CDR3 length: 14; clone size: NA; J gene: TRBJ2-7; D gene: TRBD2; V gene: TRBV29-1; CDR3 protein: CSVEDEREPAEQYF; CDR3 DNA: TGCAGCGTTGAAGACGAGCGGGAGCCGGCCGAGCAGTACTTC
CDR3 length: 14; clone size: NA; J gene: TRBJ2-1; D gene: NA; V gene: TRBV30; CDR3 protein: CAWKSGTKRDEQFF; CDR3 DNA: TGTGCCTGGAAATCCGGGACGAAGAGAGATGAGCAGTTCTTC
CDR3 length: 16; clone size: NA; J gene: TRBJ1-4; D gene: NA; V gene: TRBV15; CDR3 protein: CATSRGQGAMGEKLFF; CDR3 DNA: TGTGCCACCAGCAGAGGGCAGGGCGCGATGGGTGAAAAACTGTTTTTT
CDR3 length: 16; clone size: NA; J gene: TRBJ2-7; D gene: NA; V gene: TRBV5-1; CDR3 protein: CASSLSVGLMTYEQYF; CDR3 DNA: TGCGCCAGCAGCTTATCGGTGGGACTCATGACCTACGAGCAGTACTTC
CDR3 length: 16; clone size: NA; J gene: TRBJ1-1; D gene: TRBD1; V gene: TRBV7-9; CDR3 protein: CASSRGQPYPNTEAFF; CDR3 DNA: TGTGCCAGCAGCCGGGGACAGCCCTACCCGAACACTGAAGCTTTCTTT
CDR3 length: 14; clone size: NA; J gene: TRBJ2-4; D gene: NA; V gene: TRBV5-1; CDR3 protein: CASSVGPVENIQYF; CDR3 DNA: TGCGCCAGCAGCGTTGGACCGGTGGAAAACATTCAGTACTTC
CDR3 length: 14; clone size: NA; J gene: TRBJ2-2; D gene: TRBD1; V gene: TRBV25-1; CDR3 protein: CASLGQGNTGELFF; CDR3 DNA: TGTGCCAGCCTGGGACAGGGGAACACCGGGGAGCTGTTTTTT
CDR3 length: 11; clone size: NA; J gene: TRBJ1-1; D gene: NA; V gene: TRBV12-2; CDR3 protein: CASLVNTEAFF; CDR3 DNA: TGTGCAAGTCTGGTGAACACTGAAGCTTTCTTT
CDR3 length: 14; clone size: NA; J gene: TRBJ1-1; D gene: NA; V gene: TRBV12-1; CDR3 protein: CASSSGQRGTEAFF; CDR3 DNA: TGTGCCAGCAGCTCCGGACAGAGGGGCACTGAAGCTTTCTTT